This TCR beta chain appears in the sequencing data of a study of glioma-infiltrating T cells after dendritic cell vaccination. Study background: Treatment, given 2003 to 2012, was autologous tumor lysate-pulsed dendritic cell vaccination. Three intradermal dendritic cell vaccine injections were given every two weeks.

The CDR3 has 12 residues. Deletions cut 2 bases from V and 4 bases from J, with 6 bases between. The germline gives CDR1 SGHTA, CDR2 FQGNSA. Study-wide findings and caveats: Higher TCR clonality did not directly relate to longer survival. The cohort had few patients with full blood and tumor sets.

As concerns this clone: The antigen is not known.

Assay used: immunoSEQ multiplex PCR; TCRdb lists only in-frame clones, some missing. The sample lists about 3,700 clones, roughly 92% seen once, with about 5.5% in the top ten. The sample was blood, taken before dendritic cell vaccination. This receptor was identified in a human donor with glioblastoma. The chain employs TRBV7-2 and TRBJ2-7; D not certain. Here the CDR3 reads CASSLLRYEQYF. CDR3 sequence (DNA): TGTGCCAGCAGCTTATTACGGTACGAGCAGTACTTC.